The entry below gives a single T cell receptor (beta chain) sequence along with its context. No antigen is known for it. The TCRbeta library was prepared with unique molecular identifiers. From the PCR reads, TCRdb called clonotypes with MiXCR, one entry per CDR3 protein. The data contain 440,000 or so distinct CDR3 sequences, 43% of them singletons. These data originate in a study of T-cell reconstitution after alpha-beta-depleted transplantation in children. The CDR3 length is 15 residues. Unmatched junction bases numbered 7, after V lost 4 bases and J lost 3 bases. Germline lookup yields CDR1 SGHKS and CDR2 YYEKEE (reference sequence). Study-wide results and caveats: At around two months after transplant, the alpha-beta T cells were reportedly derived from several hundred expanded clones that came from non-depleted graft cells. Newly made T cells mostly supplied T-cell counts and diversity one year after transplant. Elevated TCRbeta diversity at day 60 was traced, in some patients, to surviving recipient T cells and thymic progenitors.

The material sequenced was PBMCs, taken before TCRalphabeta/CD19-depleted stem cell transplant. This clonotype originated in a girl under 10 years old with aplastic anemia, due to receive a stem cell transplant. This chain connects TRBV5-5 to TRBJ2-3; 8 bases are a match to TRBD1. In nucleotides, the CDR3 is TGTGCCAGCAGCCTGGACAGGGTGGTAACAGATACGCAGTATTTT. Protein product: CASSLDRVVTDTQYF. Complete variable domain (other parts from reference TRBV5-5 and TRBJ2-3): DAGVTQSPTHLIKTRGQQVTLRCSPISGHKSVSWYQQVLGQGPQFIFQYYEKEERGRGNFPDRFSARQFPNYSSELNVNALLLGDSALYLCASSLDRVVTDTQYFGPGTRLTVL.